This T cell receptor (beta chain) stems from a study of somatic mutations in cytotoxic T cells in rheumatoid arthritis. Study-level background: Flow-sorting brought some V beta antibody-stained T-cell populations to nearly 100% purity, V beta1+ cells sequenced for TCRB among them.

Turning to this clone: Antigen unknown.

Germline V gene lookup returns CDR1 MNHEY and CDR2 SMNVEV (reference sequence). V was trimmed by 5 bases and J by 3 bases, leaving 14 bases between them. This CDR3 comprises 15 residues. Original processing methods: Patient-derived CD8+ clones with a size above 1% showed rare matches to published virus-specific TCRB sequences. Assay: immunoSEQ multiplex PCR; the TCRdb copy retains only in-frame clones and omits some. The DNA gave D and trimming, while V, J and clone size come from that table. Of some 9,300 clones listed, about 93% are singletons. Study results and caveats: A single CD8+ clone exceeded 20% of CD8+ cells in about an eighth of the roughly 60 patients. Within the rheumatoid arthritis patients, CD8+ clonality went up as age increased (Spearman r=0.49). The same was not true of the healthy controls.

This chain joins TRBV27 and TRBJ2-1, with D tentatively TRBD2 (6 bases). The TCR was taken from a woman under 30 with rheumatoid arthritis. The sequenced sample was CD8+ T cells sorted from blood. CDR3 in DNA: TGTGCCAGCAGTCCGGACGGCGGGGTCTACAATGAGCAGTTCTTC. Translating it yields CASSPDGGVYNEQFF.